Listed below are T cell receptor beta chains from one sample, sequenced in a study of early T cells in non-severe SARS-CoV-2 infection. TCRdb analysed the 5' RACE reads with MiXCR anew, one entry per CDR3 protein. The sample holds approximately 26,000 distinct CDR3 sequences, roughly 5.4% seen once. Specimen: whole blood. The receptors were sampled from an adult who was a healthcare worker with PCR-confirmed SARS-CoV-2 infection or an uninfected control (not recorded which). Both conserved end residues are part of each CDR3. The D gene is left open where the match is weak. The size entry is marked missing in some rows and otherwise reads once, few, many or a size class.

clone_size d_call j_call v_call cdr3_length cdr3_aa cdr3_nt
. . TRBJ2-1 TRBV7-7 13 CASSFGVYNEQFF TGTGCTAGCAGCTTCGGGGTATACAATGAGCAGTTCTTC
many . TRBJ2-5 TRBV5-5 15 CASSLLTGFQETQYF TGTGCCAGCAGCTTGTTAACAGGGTTCCAAGAGACCCAGTACTTC
. TRBD1 TRBJ2-7 TRBV27 17 CASSSLGAKGGMYEQYF TGTGCCAGCAGTTCCCTGGGAGCGAAAGGGGGCATGTACGAGCAGTACTTC
many . TRBJ1-1 TRBV20-1 14 CSAIGITRNTEAFF TGCAGTGCTATCGGGATCACCAGGAACACTGAAGCTTTCTTT
many . TRBJ1-5 TRBV12-3/TRBV12-4 15 CASSLGIGVSQPQHF TGTGCCAGCAGTTTAGGTATTGGGGTAAGTCAGCCCCAGCATTTT
few . TRBJ2-1 TRBV6-6 13 CASSYSRVYEQFF TGTGCCAGCAGTTACTCGAGAGTTTATGAGCAGTTCTTC
many TRBD2 TRBJ2-7 TRBV27 15 CASSEPGTRFYEQYF TGTGCCAGCAGTGAACCCGGGACTAGGTTCTACGAGCAGTACTTC
many . TRBJ1-1 TRBV5-1 12 CASSLDRTEAFF TGCGCCAGCAGCTTGGACCGCACTGAAGCTTTCTTT
many . TRBJ1-2 TRBV28 12 CVISGTNYGYTF TGTGTCATATCCGGGACTAACTATGGCTACACCTTC
medium-sized . TRBJ2-1 TRBV7-9 16 CASSPPQGISYNEQFF TGTGCCAGCAGCCCCCCCCAGGGGATATCATACAATGAGCAGTTCTTC